A single sample gave rise to the 21 T cell receptor beta chains below, sequenced in a study of blood T cell repertoires in COVID-19. Profiling relied on immunoSEQ multiplex PCR, and the TCRdb table lists in-frame clones only, not all of them. The data show 260,000 or so clones, with nearly 90% seen just once and about 0.65% held by the top ten. What was sequenced was peripheral blood. These receptors came from a human donor in a cohort sampled during active COVID-19.

V gene TRBV27 combines with J gene TRBJ1-1; no clear D. The CDR3 loop spans 14 amino acids. V was trimmed by 4 bases and J by 2 bases, leaving 11 bases between them. CDR1 and CDR2 from the germline V gene are MNHEY and SMNVEV (reference sequence). In nucleotides, the CDR3 is TGTGCCAGCAGTTGGACGGAGGATAACACTGAAGCTTTCTTT. It is translated as CASSWTEDNTEAFF.

This chain uses TRBV4-3 with TRBJ2-7; TRBD2 aligns across 12 bases. V lost 1 base, J lost 4 bases, and 11 bases stayed unmatched. CDR1 is LGHNA and CDR2 is YSLEER in the germline V gene. There are 18 residues in the CDR3. CDR3 region: CASSQAERTSGMGYEQYF. CDR3 sequence (DNA): TGCGCCAGCAGCCAAGCGGAGCGGACTAGCGGGATGGGGTACGAGCAGTACTTC.

V usage is TRBV15 and J usage is TRBJ1-6; 9 positions agree with TRBD1. This CDR3 contains 13 residues. From germline, CDR1 is LNHNV and CDR2 YYDKDF (reference sequence). After removal of 3 bases from V and 14 bases from J, the junction contained 5 bases not matched to a gene. The CDR3 sequence is CATSRTGGPTLHF. The CDR3, as DNA: TGTGCCACCAGCAGGACAGGGGGTCCAACCCTCCACTTT.

This chain joins TRBV7-6 and TRBJ2-7; TRBD2 matches 7 bases. Germline CDR1 is SGHVS and CDR2 is FNYEAQ. CDR3 length: 16 residues. With 5 bases clipped from V and 1 base from J, the junction kept 11 bases outside the gene matches. CDR3 loop: CASSRRMGGGSYEQYF. In DNA form, the CDR3 reads TGTGCCAGCAGCCGGCGTATGGGCGGGGGATCCTACGAGCAGTACTTC.

This chain joins TRBV29-1 and TRBJ1-2; 9 nucleotides match TRBD1. CDR1 and CDR2 (germline): SQVTM, ANQGSEA. CDR3 length equals 16 residues. V lost 2 bases, J lost 5 bases, and 12 bases stayed unmatched. CDR3 region: CSVESAVQGAGYGYTF. For the CDR3, the DNA is TGCAGCGTTGAATCGGCAGTACAGGGGGCGGGATATGGCTACACCTTC.

J is TRBJ1-1 and V is TRBV3-1 (or the pseudogene TRBV3-2); TRBD1 matches at 8 bases. V dropped 0 bases and J dropped 12; count of bases not matched to a gene: 6. This CDR3 has 13 amino acids. In germline, CDR1 is LGHDT, CDR2 YNNKEL (reference sequence). Here the CDR3 DNA reads TGTGCCAGCAGCCAAGACAGGGGGCAGAGGTCTTTCTTT. The encoded protein is CASSQDRGQRSFF.

The V and J genes are TRBV12-3 or TRBV12-4 and TRBJ2-7; 7 nucleotides agree with TRBD1. J lost 7 bases, V lost 6 bases, and 6 bases had no gene match. This CDR3 is 12 amino acids long. The CDR3 protein is CASSWTGSEQYF. The CDR3 bases are TGTGCCAGCAGCTGGACAGGTTCTGAGCAGTACTTC.

The chain employs TRBV7-2 and TRBJ2-5; tentatively, D is TRBD2 (6 bases). V lost 5 bases, J lost 0 bases, and 19 bases lay in between. CDR1 SGHTA and CDR2 FQGNSA come from the germline V gene. The CDR3 is 17 residues long. The CDR3 here is CASSLLRSGSYQETQYF. The CDR3 nucleotides read TGTGCCAGCAGCCTCCTTAGAAGCGGGTCGTACCAAGAGACCCAGTACTTC.

This clone was observed a single time. The chain has TRBV3-1 (or the pseudogene TRBV3-2) and TRBJ1-5, with 9 nucleotides matching TRBD1. The CDR3 extends over 20 amino acids. J was trimmed by 2 bases and V by 4 bases; bases with no gene match: 18. Germline CDR1 is LGHDT and CDR2 is YNNKEL (reference sequence). Here the CDR3 reads CASSRPQHYRDRVCNQPQHF. The CDR3 DNA reads TGTGCCAGCAGCCGCCCCCAGCATTACCGGGACAGGGTATGCAATCAGCCCCAGCATTTT.

The V gene is TRBV15, the J gene TRBJ1-3, with TRBD1 matching 7 bases. CDR1 LNHNV and CDR2 YYDKDF come from the germline V gene (reference sequence). The CDR3 is made up of 17 amino acids. Trimming took 0 bases from V and 4 from J; bases not matched to a gene: 9. Here the CDR3 DNA reads TGTGCCACCAGCAGAGACCTGACAGGGTCTCCCGGAAACACCATATATTTT. Translated, it gives CATSRDLTGSPGNTIYF.

This clone ranks as medium-sized. This chain connects TRBV5-4 to TRBJ2-7, with 7 bases that match TRBD1. Germline-derived CDR1 and CDR2 are SGHNT and YYREEE (reference sequence). The V and J ends lost 4 bases and 5 bases, in that order; junction bases with no gene match: 9. The CDR3 spans 14 residues. Here the CDR3 DNA reads TGTGCCAGCAGCCCGCGAGGGGGCTACCACGAGCAGTACTTC. Translating gives CASSPRGGYHEQYF.

This chain links TRBV10-3 with TRBJ1-2; D not resolved. The CDR3 extends over 14 amino acids. Trimming removed 6 bases at V and 6 bases at J, with 17 bases between. Germline values: CDR1 ENHRY, CDR2 SYGVKD. The CDR3: CAIRFGPPGDGYTF. CDR3 coding DNA: TGTGCCATCAGATTCGGACCCCCCGGGGATGGCTACACCTTC.

The V and J genes are TRBV9 and TRBJ1-2, with 7 positions matching TRBD1. CDR3 length: 14 residues. V was pared by 5 bases and J by 2 bases, with 6 bases of the junction left unmatched. Germline V gene sequence: CDR1 SGDLS, CDR2 YYNGEE. In DNA form, the CDR3 reads TGTGCCAGCAGAGACCCCAGGGGGAACTATGGCTACACCTTC. It codes for CASRDPRGNYGYTF.

V usage is TRBV5-1 and J usage is TRBJ2-1; 11 positions agree with TRBD2. V was pared by 0 bases and J by 7 bases, with 6 bases of the junction left unmatched. Germline values: CDR1 SGHRS, CDR2 YFSETQ. This CDR3 is 16 amino acids long. The CDR3 loop is CASSLVLAGGHNEQFF. DNA of the CDR3: TGCGCCAGCAGCTTGGTTCTAGCGGGAGGTCATAATGAGCAGTTCTTC.

This clone was observed a few times. The V call is TRBV7-2, the J call TRBJ1-1; TRBD1 might be the D (5 bases). V lost 5 bases, J lost 7 bases, and 11 bases lay in between. Germline values: CDR1 SGHTA, CDR2 FQGNSA. This CDR3 is built from 12 residues. The CDR3 sequence: CASSISRVEAFF. The CDR3 DNA reads as TGTGCCAGCAGCATTAGCAGGGTTGAAGCTTTCTTT.

The J gene is TRBJ2-5, the V gene TRBV23-1, with a tentative D call TRBD2 (5 bases). TRBV23-1 is given ORF status, its function remaining uncertain. Trimming took 4 bases from V and 3 from J, leaving 12 bases between them. The CDR3 sequence is 14 residues long. The CDR3 DNA sequence: TGCGCCAGCAGTCCCCGGACTCACAAAGAGACCCAGTACTTC. Amino acid sequence: CASSPRTHKETQYF.

The chain uses TRBV19 and TRBJ2-3; 8 bases map to TRBD1. V gave up 4 bases and J gave up 3 bases; unmatched junction bases: 9. CDR1 LNHDA and CDR2 SQIVND come from the germline V gene (reference sequence). This CDR3 is built from 16 residues. CDR3 nucleotide sequence: TGTGCCAGTAGTACCCTGACAGGGGTCTCGACAGATACGCAGTATTTT. The encoded protein is CASSTLTGVSTDTQYF.

This rearrangement joins TRBV6-4 to TRBJ2-1; 11 bases match TRBD2. The V gene end was trimmed by 5 bases and the J gene end by 4 bases; junction bases not matched to a gene: 4. Looked up from germline, CDR1 is MRHNA and CDR2 is SNTAGT. The CDR3 consists of 15 residues. CDR3: CASSYSGGAYNEQFF. The CDR3 DNA sequence: TGTGCCAGCAGTTATAGCGGGGGGGCGTACAATGAGCAGTTCTTC.

The chain couples TRBV6-5 to TRBJ1-2; D is perhaps TRBD1 (5 bases). V lost 7 bases to trimming and J lost 0 bases, with 12 bases between them. CDR3 length equals 14 residues. Germline CDR1 MNHEY, CDR2 SVGAGI. CDR3 region: CASTATESNYGYTF. CDR3 sequence (DNA): TGTGCCAGCACCGCGACAGAGTCTAACTATGGCTACACCTTC.

V is TRBV5-1 and J is TRBJ1-5; 8 bases fit TRBD1. V gave up 2 bases and J gave up 2 bases; unmatched junction bases: 6. Per the germline V gene, CDR1 is SGHRS and CDR2 is YFSETQ. This CDR3 has 16 amino acids. CDR3 protein: CASSLDTGGGNQPQHF. CDR3 sequence (DNA): TGCGCCAGCAGCTTAGACACAGGGGGGGGCAATCAGCCCCAGCATTTT.

This rearrangement joins TRBV7-2 to TRBJ2-7; D ambiguous. CDR1 SGHTA and CDR2 FQGNSA come from the germline V gene. Trimming stripped 3 bases from V and 0 bases from J, with 9 bases between. The CDR3 contains 14 residues. The DNA of the CDR3 is TGTGCCAGCAGCTTGCGATCTCCCTCCTACGAGCAGTACTTC. This codes for CASSLRSPSYEQYF.